The 12 T cell receptor beta chains below were found in one sample sequenced in a study of T cells in Graves' hyperthyroidism and ophthalmopathy. TCR beta CDR3 regions were amplified from RNA. The HTBI set primed first-round TCR CDR3 RT-PCR. Using its own MiXCR run on the multiplex PCR reads, TCRdb lists one record per CDR3 protein. The sample includes over 400,000 distinct CDR3 sequences, approximately 22% of them seen just once. The material sequenced was blood. The receptors were gathered from a woman aged 70 to 79 with Graves' ophthalmopathy.

This clonotype has a handful of counts. The rearrangement joins TRBV19 to TRBJ1-5, with 7 bases that match TRBD1. CDR1 and CDR2 from the germline V gene are LNHDA and SQIVND (reference sequence). With 2 bases clipped from V and 6 bases from J, the junction kept 1 base outside the gene matches. This CDR3 comprises 13 residues. The CDR3 sequence is CASSIQGGQPQHF. In nucleotides, the CDR3 is TGTGCCAGTAGTATACAGGGGGGTCAGCCCCAGCATTTT.

This clonotype was found many times. V usage is TRBV29-1 and J usage is TRBJ1-2, with D possibly being TRBD1 (5 bases). Trimming left V 7 bases short and J 4 bases short, with 19 bases between. Per the germline V gene, CDR1 is SQVTM and CDR2 is ANQGSEA. This CDR3 has 14 residues. CDR3 coding DNA: TGCAGCGCCATCGCTTCGGGACGGATCTATGGCTACACCTTC. It codes for CSAIASGRIYGYTF.

The rearrangement joins TRBV15 to TRBJ2-1; 12 positions match TRBD1. The CDR3 totals 14 residues. The trim removed 8 bases at V and 7 bases at J, leaving 6 bases unmatched. The germline V gene has CDR1 LNHNV and CDR2 YYDKDF (reference sequence). The CDR3 loop is CATRPGQGANEQFF. CDR3 DNA sequence: TGTGCCACCCGTCCGGGACAGGGGGCGAATGAGCAGTTCTTC.

This chain links TRBV28 with TRBJ1-3, with D maybe TRBD1 (5 bases). The CDR3 length is 16 residues. The V gene's germline CDR1 is MDHEN and CDR2 SYDVKM. V was shortened by 5 bases and J by 4 bases, with 18 bases between the two germline ends. CDR3 residues: CASSPRAGLDGNTIYF. The CDR3 nucleotides read TGTGCCAGCAGTCCCAGGGCAGGGTTGGACGGAAACACCATATATTTT.

This clonotype was counted a few times. This chain links TRBV2 with TRBJ2-2; D remains ambiguous. V lost 5 bases and J 5 bases, leaving 6 bases between the germline ends. Germline V gene sequence: CDR1 SNHLY, CDR2 FYNNEI. This CDR3 is built from 12 residues. The CDR3: CASSYLTGELFF. For the CDR3, the DNA is TGTGCCAGCAGTTATCTAACCGGGGAGCTGTTTTTT.

This clonotype was observed at least ten times. The V gene is TRBV28, the J gene TRBJ2-1; 12 nucleotides agree with TRBD2. V was clipped by 3 bases and J by 0 bases; unmatched bases: 12. The germline V gene encodes CDR1 MDHEN and CDR2 SYDVKM. The CDR3 sequence is 20 residues long. CDR3 loop: CASSFEPLAGGPVSYNEQFF. CDR3 in DNA: TGTGCCAGCAGTTTCGAACCCCTAGCGGGAGGGCCGGTCTCCTACAATGAGCAGTTCTTC. Full variable domain (rest looked up from reference TRBV28 and TRBJ2-1): DVKVTQSSRYLVKRTGEKVFLECVQDMDHENMFWYRQDPGLGLRLIYFSYDVKMKEKGDIPEGYSVSREKKERFSLILESASTNQTSMYLCASSFEPLAGGPVSYNEQFFGPGTRLTVL.

There are a few counts of this clonotype. V is TRBV5-1 and J is TRBJ1-5, with no clear D. From germline, CDR1 is SGHRS and CDR2 YFSETQ. Trimming took 0 bases from V and 0 from J, leaving 7 bases between them. CDR3 size: 15 residues. The DNA for the CDR3 is TGCGCCAGCAGCTTGGACGGGATTAGCAATCAGCCCCAGCATTTT. Translating gives CASSLDGISNQPQHF.

The V gene is TRBV4-1, the J gene TRBJ1-2, with TRBD1 matching 7 bases. The trim removed 0 bases at V and 5 bases at J, leaving 6 bases unmatched. The CDR3 runs 15 residues. Germline V lookup: CDR1 MGHRA, CDR2 YSYEKL. This chain's CDR3 is CASSQDGQGGYGYTF. DNA for the CDR3: TGCGCCAGCAGCCAAGATGGTCAGGGGGGGTATGGCTACACCTTC.

The rearrangement links TRBV20-1 to TRBJ1-4; TRBD1 matches 7 bases. V gave up 2 bases and J gave up 8 bases; unmatched junction bases: 5. This CDR3 has 13 residues. CDR1 is DFQATT, CDR2 SNEGSKA, per germline (reference sequence). The CDR3 DNA follows: TGCAGTGCTAGAAGACAGGGTTTAGAAAAACTGTTTTTT. It is translated as CSARRQGLEKLFF.

The V and J genes are TRBV10-3 and TRBJ1-4; weak D call: TRBD1 (5 bases). The V gene's germline CDR1 is ENHRY and CDR2 SYGVKD. The CDR3 has 15 amino acids. Deletions cut 0 bases from V and 8 bases from J, with 13 bases between. This chain's CDR3 is CAISESAGLGEKLFF. CDR3 sequence (DNA): TGTGCCATCAGTGAGTCTGCGGGACTCGGGGAAAAACTGTTTTTT.

This chain connects TRBV6-5 to TRBJ1-1; unclear D gene. Germline V gene data show CDR1 as MNHEY and CDR2 as SVGAGI. V was trimmed by 4 bases and J by 1 base, leaving 7 bases between them. The CDR3 consists of 13 residues. The CDR3 DNA sequence: TGTGCCAGCAGTTCTAAAGGGAACACTGAAGCTTTCTTT. Protein: CASSSKGNTEAFF.

This clonotype was recorded at least ten times. The CDR3 region has the DNA TGTGCCAGCAGTCTCGGAGGGGGGGCAAGCTACGAGCAGTACTTC. Protein sequence: CASSLGGGASYEQYF. The chain couples TRBV28 to TRBJ2-7, with TRBD2 as a possible D gene (7 bases). V lost 5 bases to trimming and J lost 3 bases, with 17 bases between them. This CDR3 spans 15 amino acids. CDR1 MDHEN and CDR2 SYDVKM come from the germline V gene.